This T cell receptor (beta chain) stems from a study of shared clonotypes between healthy human individuals. Findings and caveats of the study: Collection of samples was limited to blood; tissue repertoires likely differ.

With 6 bases removed from V and 5 bases from J, the gap between germline ends came to 17 bases. The CDR3 covers 15 residues. Germline CDR1 and CDR2: SGHTA and FQGTGA. Comment on this clone: Its antigen is undetermined.

Measured with immunoSEQ multiplex PCR; TCRdb has only the in-frame clones, and not every one. Found here are some 2.3 million clones, more than 85% of them singletons; the top ten hold 0.39%. The sequenced sample was naive CD4+ T cells from PBMCs. Specified subset: CD45RA+ positively selected. V and J are TRBV7-3 and TRBJ2-1, with D unclear. The sequence was collected from a man younger than 35 in good health. Some clones in this sample may be carry-over from other donors' samples. This CDR3 reads CASSSAVDGHNEQFF. CDR3 sequence (DNA): TGTGCCAGCAGTTCCGCGGTCGACGGACACAATGAGCAGTTCTTC. The whole variable domain, remainder taken from reference TRBV7-3 and TRBJ2-1, is GAGVSQTPSNKVTEKGKYVELRCDPISGHTALYWYRQSLGQGPEFLIYFQGTGAADDSGLPNDRFFAVRPEGSVSTLKIQRTERGDSAVYLCASSSAVDGHNEQFFGPGTRLTVL.